Here is one T cell receptor beta chain with its context. Its antigen is still unknown. A read error may account for a junction end that differs from germline. The individuals who served as donors were healthy Caucasians living in Russia, aged roughly 6 to 95. A second 7 to 11 cycle PCR used barcoded and J-beta primers. One entry per CDR3 protein, called by TCRdb with MiXCR from the 5' RACE reads. The sample consists of 650,000 to 700,000 distinct CDR3 sequences, roughly half of them appearing once. The source of the sample is a study of blood T cells in healthy people across ages. Study conclusions and caveats: Higher naive T cell percentage went strongly together with higher TCR beta diversity. Changes seen in expanded clonotypes were possibly confounded by donor CMV status left unknown.

From germline, CDR1 is MNHEY and CDR2 SVGAGI. The CDR3 covers 15 residues. The TCR originated in an elderly woman in good health. The rearrangement links TRBV6-5 to TRBJ2-1, with D perhaps given as TRBD1 or TRBD2 (5 bases each). The sequenced sample consisted of blood. Here the CDR3 reads CACSTDRGTANEQFF. CDR3 bases: TGTGCCTGCAGTACCGACCGGGGCACGGCCAATGAGCAGTTCTTC.